This T cell receptor (beta chain) was sequenced for a study of blood T cell repertoires in COVID-19. Looking at the study overall: Sites in the United States, Italy and Spain provided acute and convalescent COVID-19 samples.

In the authors' methods: Cell counts per sample came from amplifying reference gene primers. Clones were read by immunoSEQ multiplex PCR, and TCRdb kept only the in-frame ones, dropping some. The DNA gave D and trimming, while V, J and clone size come from that table. The table includes under 85,000 clones, around 83% detected once. The receptor was derived from a man older than 75 with active or convalescent COVID-19. Input material: peripheral blood.

CDR3 nucleotides: TGTGCCAGCAGGCATTCGGGACTAGCGGGGGATGAGCAGTTCTTC. It is translated as CASRHSGLAGDEQFF. This rearrangement joins TRBV7-3 to TRBJ2-1; 14 nucleotides agree with TRBD2. The CDR3 has 15 residues. The V gene end was trimmed by 6 bases and the J gene end by 8 bases; junction bases not matched to a gene: 6. Per the germline V gene, CDR1 is SGHTA and CDR2 is FQGTGA.